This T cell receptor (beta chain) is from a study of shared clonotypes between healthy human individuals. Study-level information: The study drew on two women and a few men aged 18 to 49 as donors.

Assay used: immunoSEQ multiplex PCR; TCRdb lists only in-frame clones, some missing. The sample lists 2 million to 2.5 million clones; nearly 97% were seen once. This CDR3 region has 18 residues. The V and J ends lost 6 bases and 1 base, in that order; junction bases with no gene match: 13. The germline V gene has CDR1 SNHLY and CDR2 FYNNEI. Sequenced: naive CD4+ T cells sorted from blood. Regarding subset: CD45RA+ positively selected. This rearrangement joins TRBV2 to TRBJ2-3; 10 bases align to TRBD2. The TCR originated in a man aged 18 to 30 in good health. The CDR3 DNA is TGTGCCAGCAGCGTAGGGACTAGCGATCTAAGGGGCACAGATACGCAGTATTTT. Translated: CASSVGTSDLRGTDTQYF.